This TCR beta chain was recovered during a study of cytomegalovirus exposure and HLA in healthy donors. Study-level information: In an early release, HLA-typed donors contributed about 79 million unique TCR sequences.

Looked up from germline, CDR1 is MDHEN and CDR2 is SYDVKM. V trimming: 5 bases; J trimming: 4 bases; junction bases outside the gene matches: 10. This CDR3 is built from 15 residues. Study-wide results and limits: Donors were assumed by presence/absence analyses to have roughly uniform sequencing depth. Apparent HLA restriction characterized most CMV-associated TCR beta chains in a later analysis. Cytomegalovirus association was listed for 170 or so TCR beta chains.

The study ran its PCR with 60 Vbeta and 13 Jbeta primers. The assay was immunoSEQ multiplex PCR, and TCRdb's table has in-frame clones only and misses some. The sample lists a few hundred thousand clones; 84% were seen once. Comments on this clone: The antigen remains undetermined.

The sample comprised PBMCs. The chain uses TRBV28 and TRBJ2-7, with TRBD2 identical over 8 bases. This receptor was taken from a woman in her 40s in good health and CMV-seropositive. In DNA form, the CDR3 reads TGTGCCAGCAGTCCCCCGGGGGGGGCCCTTTACGAGCAGTACTTC. Its translation: CASSPPGGALYEQYF.